Here is one T cell receptor (beta chain) with its context. This clonotype was seen a few times. Its antigen has not been determined. No quality values exist for individual bases; no much larger clone is one base distant. The data belong to a study of identical twins' blood T cells (dated by TCRdb to 2012 to 2014). Concerning the study at large: Around 48 million Illumina reads were obtained across about twelve libraries, of which six were alpha-chain libraries and six were beta-chain libraries. To assess how genetics influences repertoire formation, the study used next-generation sequencing to compare the TCR alpha and beta chain repertoires of three pairs of monozygous twins. Points the paper makes about the study in general: Validation by independent studies was stated to be required for the proposed role of the TCRalpha J segment in MHC recognition during thymic selection. Environmental influences could not be excluded as an explanation for twin similarity, since twins were reared together. Among the most abundant TCRbeta clonotypes, each donor shared more CDR3 sequences with her twin than with unrelated donors. The number of shared CDR3 clonotypes between two donors was mainly determined by the product of their cloneset sizes, and twins did not clearly deviate from this trend. Twin pairs were reported to be markedly more alike in V gene usage than unrelated donors were, even when looking at non-selected out-of-frame TCRbeta clonotypes.

Libraries were made using 5' RACE. The sequencer was an Illumina Genome Analyzer IIx. The RNA-based TCR cDNA libraries were made using a previously described protocol that was modified in several ways. To prevent cross-contamination, sample-specific barcodes were added to both ends of each TCR cDNA library during cDNA synthesis and amplification. On the authors' methods: Each library contained about 2.2 to 4 million CDR3-containing reads, and somewhere between about 95,000 and nearly 500,000 clonotypes were identified for each individual. Reads carrying improper barcode index combinations were removed, after which the MiTCR software was used to build a cloneset for each library. While assembling CDR3 clonotypes, MiTCR corrected PCR and sequencing errors and either filtered or rescued low-quality reads. Artificial out-of-frame clonotypes were removed by being mapped to in-frame sequences, with one indel in the CDR3 allowed. To measure how similar V and J gene usage was between donors, Jensen-Shannon divergence was divided by mean entropy. The public reads were reprocessed in TCRdb via fastp at Q25 and MiXCR, keeping in-frame beta chains. One record per CDR3 amino acid sequence lists the most common genes and DNA. TCRdb's processing, not the authors' own work, is the source of the V and J calls. A total of fewer than 450,000 distinct CDR3 sequences appear in this sample, over 25% of them only once. The ten largest clones capture about 6% of the sample.

Six healthy women forming three monozygous twin pairs were used as donors. All three twin pairs had been reared together and were thought likely to have met the same infectious agents and vaccines. RNA was isolated from peripheral blood mononuclear cells and used to prepare TCR cDNA libraries. Sequenced sample: PBMCs. The sequence was collected from a woman aged 18 to 49 in good health.

The CDR3 amino acid sequence is: CASSPGAAEDTQYF. The DNA reads as follows: TGTGCCAGCAGTCCCGGGGCGGCGGAAGATACGCAGTATTTT. The chain is encoded by TRBV12-3 or TRBV12-4 joined to TRBJ2-3, with the D gene possibly TRBD1 or TRBD2, each one fitting 5 bases. Its CDR3 holds 14 amino acids, cysteine through phenylalanine. Of the read, only the CDR3 DNA is kept; its 42 bases are in frame from base 1. Cut back by 5 bases and 5 bases, the V and J ends lie 14 bases apart.